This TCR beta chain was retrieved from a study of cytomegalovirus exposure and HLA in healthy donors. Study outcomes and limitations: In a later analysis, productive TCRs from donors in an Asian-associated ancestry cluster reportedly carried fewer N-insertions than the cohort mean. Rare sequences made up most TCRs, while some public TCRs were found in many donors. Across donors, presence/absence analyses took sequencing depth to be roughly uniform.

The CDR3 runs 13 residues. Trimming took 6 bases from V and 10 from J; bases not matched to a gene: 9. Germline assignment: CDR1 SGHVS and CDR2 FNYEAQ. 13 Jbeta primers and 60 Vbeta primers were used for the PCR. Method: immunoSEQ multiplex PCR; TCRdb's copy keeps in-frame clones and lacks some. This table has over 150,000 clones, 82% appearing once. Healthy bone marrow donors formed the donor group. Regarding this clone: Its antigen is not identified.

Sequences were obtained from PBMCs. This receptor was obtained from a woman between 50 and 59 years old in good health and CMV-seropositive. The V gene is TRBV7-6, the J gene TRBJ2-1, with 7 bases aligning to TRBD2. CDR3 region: CASRPNTGGEQFF. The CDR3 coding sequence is TGTGCCAGCAGGCCCAACACGGGAGGAGAGCAGTTCTTC.